What follows describes a single TCR beta chain. Assay: immunoSEQ multiplex PCR; the TCRdb copy retains only in-frame clones and omits some. The table records 15,000 to 20,000 clones, about 69% of them present only once. Germline CDR1 is MGHRA and CDR2 is YSYEKL. The CDR3 runs 16 residues. The V gene lost 1 base and the J gene lost 4 bases, with 14 bases spanning the gap. The treatment is: randomized to nivolumab then ipilimumab (arm A) or the reverse (arm B). None of the patients previously received DNA-damaging chemotherapy. The data were taken from a study of sequential checkpoint blockade in melanoma.

Sequenced material: CD8+ T cells sorted from blood (inferred from file names), taken from a patient given nivolumab and ipilimumab in sequence. The chain employs TRBV4-1 and TRBJ2-1; possible D gene TRBD1, 6 bases. The TCR originated in a human donor with melanoma. CDR3 sequence reads: CASSQVGNRDYNEQFF. The CDR3 bases are TGCGCCAGCAGCCAAGTCGGGAACAGGGATTACAATGAGCAGTTCTTC.